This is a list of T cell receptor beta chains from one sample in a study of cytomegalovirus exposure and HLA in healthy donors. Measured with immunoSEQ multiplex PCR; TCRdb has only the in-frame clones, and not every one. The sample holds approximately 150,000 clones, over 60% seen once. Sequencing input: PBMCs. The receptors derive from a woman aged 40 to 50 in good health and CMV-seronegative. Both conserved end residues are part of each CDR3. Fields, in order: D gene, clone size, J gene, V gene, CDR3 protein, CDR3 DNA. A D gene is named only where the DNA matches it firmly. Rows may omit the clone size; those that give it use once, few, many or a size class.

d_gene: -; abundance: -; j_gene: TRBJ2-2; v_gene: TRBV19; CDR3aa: CARWRAGELFF; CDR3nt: TGTGCCAGATGGAGGGCCGGGGAGCTGTTTTTT
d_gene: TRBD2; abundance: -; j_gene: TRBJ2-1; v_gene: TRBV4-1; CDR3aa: CASSQGWGLRGLAFTNEQFF; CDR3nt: TGCGCCAGCAGCCAAGGGTGGGGATTAAGGGGACTAGCGTTCACAAATGAGCAGTTCTTC
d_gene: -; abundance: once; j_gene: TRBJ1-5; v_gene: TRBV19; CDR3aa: CASSRQTNQPQHF; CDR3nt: TGTGCCAGTAGTCGACAAACGAATCAGCCCCAGCATTTT
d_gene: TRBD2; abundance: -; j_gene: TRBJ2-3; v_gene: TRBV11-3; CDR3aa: CASSLSAAGDLDTQYF; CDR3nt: TGTGCCAGCAGCTTAAGTGCAGCGGGGGATTTAGATACGCAGTATTTT
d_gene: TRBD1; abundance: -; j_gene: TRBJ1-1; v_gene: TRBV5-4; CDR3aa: CASSPGTVTLNTEAFF; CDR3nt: TGTGCCAGCAGCCCCGGGACAGTTACTTTGAACACTGAAGCTTTCTTT
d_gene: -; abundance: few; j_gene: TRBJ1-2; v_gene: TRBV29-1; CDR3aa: CSVVGDYGYTF; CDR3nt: TGCAGCGTTGTGGGCGACTATGGCTACACCTTC
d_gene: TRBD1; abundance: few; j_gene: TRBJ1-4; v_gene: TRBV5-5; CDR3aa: CASSLGTGQVTNEKLFF; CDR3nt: TGTGCCAGCAGCTTAGGGACAGGTCAGGTAACGAATGAAAAACTGTTTTTT
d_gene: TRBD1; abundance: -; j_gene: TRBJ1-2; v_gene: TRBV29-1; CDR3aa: CSATRLLQGARDNYGYTF; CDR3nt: TGCAGCGCAACCCGCCTACTTCAGGGGGCCAGAGATAACTATGGCTACACCTTC
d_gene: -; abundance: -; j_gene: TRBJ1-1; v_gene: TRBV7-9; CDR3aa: CASSVAGGNTEAFF; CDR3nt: TGTGCCAGCAGCGTAGCTGGAGGGAACACTGAAGCTTTCTTT
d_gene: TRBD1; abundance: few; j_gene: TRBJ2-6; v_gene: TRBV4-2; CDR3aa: CASSQDIGKGAAGANVLTF; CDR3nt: TGTGCCAGCAGCCAAGATATCGGGAAGGGGGCGGCTGGGGCCAACGTCCTGACTTTC
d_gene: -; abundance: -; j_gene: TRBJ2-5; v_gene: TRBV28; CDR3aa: CASNLQGPPETQYF; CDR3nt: TGTGCCAGCAATTTGCAGGGTCCGCCTGAGACCCAGTACTTC
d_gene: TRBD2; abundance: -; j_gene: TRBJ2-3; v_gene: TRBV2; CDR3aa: CASSEGGTSADTQYF; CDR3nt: TGTGCCAGCAGTGAAGGGGGGACTAGCGCAGATACGCAGTATTTT
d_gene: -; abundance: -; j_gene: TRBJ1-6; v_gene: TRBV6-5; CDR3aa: CASSYSDSSYNSPLHF; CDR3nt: TGTGCCAGCAGTTACTCTGACAGCTCCTATAATTCACCCCTCCACTTT
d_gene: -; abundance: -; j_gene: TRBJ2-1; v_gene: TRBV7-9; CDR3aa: CASSLGSEEGGGRANEQFF; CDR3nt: TGTGCCAGCAGCTTAGGGTCGGAAGAGGGAGGCGGTCGGGCCAATGAGCAGTTCTTC
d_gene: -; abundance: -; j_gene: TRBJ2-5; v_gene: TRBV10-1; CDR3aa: CASSEPGAGETQYF; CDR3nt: TGCGCCAGCAGTGAGCCCGGGGCGGGGGAGACCCAGTACTTC
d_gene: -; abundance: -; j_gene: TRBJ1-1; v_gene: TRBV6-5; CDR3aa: CASAGGGAEAFF; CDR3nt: TGTGCCAGCGCCGGGGGAGGTGCTGAAGCTTTCTTT
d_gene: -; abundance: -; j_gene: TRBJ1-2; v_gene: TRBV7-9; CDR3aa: CASSRHGYTF; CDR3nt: TGTGCCAGCAGCCGTCATGGCTACACCTTC
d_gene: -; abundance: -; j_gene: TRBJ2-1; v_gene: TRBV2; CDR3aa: CASSDSRGKANEQFF; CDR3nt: TGTGCCAGCAGTGATTCGAGGGGGAAGGCTAATGAGCAGTTCTTC
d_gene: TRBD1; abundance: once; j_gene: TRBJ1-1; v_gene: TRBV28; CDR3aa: CASIFWGDRVEAFF; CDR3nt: TGTGCCAGCATCTTTTGGGGTGACAGGGTTGAAGCTTTCTTT
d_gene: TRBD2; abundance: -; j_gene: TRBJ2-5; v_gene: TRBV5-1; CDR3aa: CASSSGGAGETQYF; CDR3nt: TGCGCCAGCAGCAGCGGGGGGGCCGGGGAGACCCAGTACTTC
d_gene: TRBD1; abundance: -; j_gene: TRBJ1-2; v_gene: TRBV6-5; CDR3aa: CASSTGQGLNYGYTF; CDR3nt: TGTGCCAGCAGTACCGGACAGGGGCTTAACTATGGCTACACCTTC
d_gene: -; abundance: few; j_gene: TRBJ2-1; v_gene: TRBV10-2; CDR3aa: CASSASDTYQAQFF; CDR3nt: TGCGCCAGCAGTGCATCGGACACATACCAAGCGCAGTTCTTC
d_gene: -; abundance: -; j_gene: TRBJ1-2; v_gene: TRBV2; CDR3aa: CASSDLSEYYGYTF; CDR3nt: TGTGCCAGCAGTGATTTGAGCGAATATTATGGCTACACCTTC
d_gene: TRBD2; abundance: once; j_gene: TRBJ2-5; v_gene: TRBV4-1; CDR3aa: CASSQESTGGETQYF; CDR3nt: TGCGCCAGCAGCCAAGAAAGTACGGGGGGGGAGACCCAGTACTTC
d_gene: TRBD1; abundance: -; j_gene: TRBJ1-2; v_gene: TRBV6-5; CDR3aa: CASRRQGNYGYTF; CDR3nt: TGTGCCAGCAGAAGACAGGGTAACTATGGCTACACCTTC
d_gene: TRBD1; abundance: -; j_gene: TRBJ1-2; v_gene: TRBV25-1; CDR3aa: CASTSGGDGYTF; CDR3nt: TGTGCCAGCACTTCAGGGGGAGATGGCTACACCTTC
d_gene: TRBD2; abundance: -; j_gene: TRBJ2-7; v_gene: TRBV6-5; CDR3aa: CASTPGGFNEQYF; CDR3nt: TGTGCCAGCACCCCCGGGGGGTTCAACGAGCAGTACTTC
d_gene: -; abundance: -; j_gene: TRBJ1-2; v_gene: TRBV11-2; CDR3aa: CASSLAGGSSTF; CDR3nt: TGTGCCAGCAGCTTAGCTGGCGGTTCTTCCACCTTC
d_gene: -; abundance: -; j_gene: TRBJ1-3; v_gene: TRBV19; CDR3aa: CASSVDSFSGNTIYF; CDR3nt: TGTGCCAGTAGCGTTGACAGCTTCTCTGGAAACACCATATATTTT
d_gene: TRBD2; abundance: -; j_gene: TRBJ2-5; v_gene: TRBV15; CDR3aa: CATSVAGGGETQYF; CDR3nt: TGTGCCACCAGCGTTGCGGGAGGGGGAGAGACCCAGTACTTC
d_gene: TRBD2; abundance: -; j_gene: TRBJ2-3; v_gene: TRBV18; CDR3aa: CASSPLFGGASTDTQYF; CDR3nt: TGTGCCAGCTCACCCCTTTTCGGGGGGGCGAGCACAGATACGCAGTATTTT
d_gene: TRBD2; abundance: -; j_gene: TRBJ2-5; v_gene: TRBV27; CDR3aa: CASSPHRAGEETQYF; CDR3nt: TGTGCCAGCAGTCCACATAGGGCGGGAGAAGAGACCCAGTACTTC
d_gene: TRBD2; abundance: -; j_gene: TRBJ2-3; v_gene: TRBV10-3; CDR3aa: CAISETSGTDTQYF; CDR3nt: TGTGCCATCAGTGAGACTAGCGGAACAGATACGCAGTATTTT
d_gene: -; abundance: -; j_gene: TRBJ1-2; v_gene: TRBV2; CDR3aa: CASSAQLTGWDDYTF; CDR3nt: TGTGCCAGCAGTGCCCAACTGACGGGGTGGGATGACTACACCTTC
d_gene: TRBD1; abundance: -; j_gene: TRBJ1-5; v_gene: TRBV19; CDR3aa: CASSSQGGGIDQPQHF; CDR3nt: TGTGCCAGTAGTTCCCAGGGGGGCGGGATAGATCAGCCCCAGCATTTT
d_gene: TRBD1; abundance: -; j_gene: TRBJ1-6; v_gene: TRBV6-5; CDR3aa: CASSSHRGGNSPLHF; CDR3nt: TGTGCCAGCAGTTCCCACAGGGGAGGTAATTCACCCCTCCACTTT
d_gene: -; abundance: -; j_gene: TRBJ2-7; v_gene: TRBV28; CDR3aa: CASSQTGVSYEQYF; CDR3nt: TGTGCCAGCAGCCAGACAGGTGTCTCCTACGAGCAGTACTTC
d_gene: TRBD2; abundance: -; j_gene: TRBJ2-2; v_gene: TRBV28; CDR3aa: CASSLGLAGANTGELFF; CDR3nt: TGTGCCAGCAGCCTGGGACTAGCGGGGGCGAACACCGGGGAGCTGTTTTTT
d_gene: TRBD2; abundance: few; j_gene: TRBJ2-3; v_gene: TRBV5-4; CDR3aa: CASSRAGASTDTQYF; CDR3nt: TGTGCCAGCAGCCGAGCGGGGGCGTCCACAGATACGCAGTATTTT
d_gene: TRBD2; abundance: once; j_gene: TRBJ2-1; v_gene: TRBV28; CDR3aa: CASSTLWRGGLYNEQFF; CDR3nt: TGTGCCAGCAGTACTCTATGGCGGGGGGGCCTCTACAATGAGCAGTTCTTC